This TCR beta chain emerged from a study of T cell responses to AZD1222 COVID-19 vaccine. Overall study results and limits: Sampling captured repertoires only after the peak T cell response. Per reports, nearly half of all spike-specific TCRs target regions that are unmutated in variants. The study found Spike-specific TCR breadth and depth rose after two AZD1222 doses. Donors, mostly white British, included more females; clonal diversity was possibly underestimated.

From germline, CDR1 is DFQATT and CDR2 SNEGSKA (reference sequence). The CDR3 spans 11 residues. V shed 7 bases and J shed 2 bases, with 8 bases lying between them. Regarding this clone: Its antigen is as yet unknown.

Using immunoSEQ multiplex PCR, the repertoire was profiled, and TCRdb retains in-frame clones only, with some absent. The repertoire holds some 150,000 clones, with less than 90% as singletons. The sequence was obtained from an adult who had recovered from COVID-19. Sequences were derived from peripheral blood, sampled after recovery from COVID-19. V is TRBV20-1 and J is TRBJ1-1; no clear D gene. CDR3: CSVLGNTEAFF. The CDR3 nucleotides are TGCAGTGTCTTAGGAAACACTGAAGCTTTCTTT.